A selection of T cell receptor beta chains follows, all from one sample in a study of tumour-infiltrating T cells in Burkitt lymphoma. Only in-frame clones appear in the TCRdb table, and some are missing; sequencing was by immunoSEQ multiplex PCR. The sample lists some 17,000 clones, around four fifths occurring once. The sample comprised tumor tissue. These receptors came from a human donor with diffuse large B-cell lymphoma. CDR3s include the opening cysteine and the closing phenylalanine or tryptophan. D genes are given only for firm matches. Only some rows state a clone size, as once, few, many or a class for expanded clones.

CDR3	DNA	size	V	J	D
CASGAPRGRNYYNEQFF	TGTGCTAGTGGTGCCCCCAGGGGGCGAAACTACTACAATGAGCAGTTCTTC	.	TRBV12-5	TRBJ2-1	TRBD1
CASSPGGVGTEAFF	TGTGCCAGCAGTCCGGGGGGGGTAGGGACTGAAGCTTTCTTT	.	TRBV25-1	TRBJ1-1	.
CASSEREGDEQYF	TGTGCCAGCAGTGAACGGGAAGGCGACGAGCAGTACTTC	.	TRBV6-4	TRBJ2-7	.
CATSRDLAGSYEQYF	TGTGCCACCAGCAGAGATCTTGCCGGCTCCTACGAGCAGTACTTC	once	TRBV15	TRBJ2-7	.
CASSMVTGVVGTEAFF	TGTGCCAGTAGTATGGTGACAGGGGTAGTCGGTACTGAAGCTTTCTTT	.	TRBV19	TRBJ1-1	TRBD1
CAIRGEGWLAGNETQYF	TGTGCCATCAGGGGAGAAGGCTGGTTAGCGGGAAATGAGACCCAGTACTTC	.	TRBV10-3	TRBJ2-5	TRBD2
CASSQGGRGEDYGYTF	TGTGCCAGCAGCCAAGGAGGCCGGGGGGAGGACTATGGCTACACCTTC	.	TRBV4-2	TRBJ1-2	.
CASSAMGYEQYF	TGTGCCAGCAGCGCCATGGGATACGAGCAGTACTTC	.	TRBV7-8	TRBJ2-7	.
CASSPGEQGQPQHF	TGTGCCAGCTCACCCGGGGAACAGGGACAGCCCCAGCATTTT	.	TRBV18	TRBJ1-5	.
CASSIRARGEQFF	TGTGCCAGCAGCATCCGTGCGCGGGGGGAGCAGTTCTTC	.	TRBV21-1	TRBJ2-1	.
CASRGLAGGPQYF	TGTGCCAGCAGGGGACTAGCGGGAGGCCCGCAGTACTTC	.	TRBV11-3	TRBJ2-7	TRBD2
CASSFGRAVVYEQYF	TGTGCCAGCAGCTTCGGTCGAGCGGTAGTCTACGAGCAGTACTTC	.	TRBV7-2	TRBJ2-7	.
CASSPSREQSGTQYF	TGCGCCAGCAGCCCATCGAGGGAACAGTCAGGGACCCAGTACTTC	.	TRBV4-3	TRBJ2-5	.
CASSPDRVGYTF	TGTGCCAGCTCACCGGACAGGGTTGGCTACACCTTC	few	TRBV18	TRBJ1-2	TRBD1
CATSGTQVSIEELFF	TGTGCCACCAGCGGAACCCAGGTTTCGATCGAGGAGCTGTTTTTT	.	TRBV15	TRBJ2-2	.
CASSAAGNTEAFF	TGCGCCAGCAGCGCTGCGGGTAACACTGAAGCTTTCTTT	.	TRBV4-3	TRBJ1-1	.
CASSQDWGALNTEAFF	TGCGCCAGCAGCCAAGATTGGGGGGCCTTGAACACTGAAGCTTTCTTT	.	TRBV4-3	TRBJ1-1	.
CASSGERDQPQHF	TGTGCCAGCAGTGGCGAACGGGATCAGCCCCAGCATTTT	.	TRBV6-1	TRBJ1-5	.
CASSLAGQRAYEQYF	TGTGCCAGCAGCTTGGCCGGGCAGAGAGCCTACGAGCAGTACTTC	.	TRBV5-6	TRBJ2-7	.
CASSRSSATYEQYF	TGTGCCAGCAGCCGCTCTTCGGCCACCTACGAGCAGTACTTC	.	TRBV7-6	TRBJ2-7	.
CASSLASGSDGYTF	TGTGCCAGCAGCTTAGCTTCCGGGTCGGATGGCTATACCTTC	few	TRBV7-9	TRBJ1-2	.
CASSLRVPTEAFF	TGTGCCAGCAGCTTACGGGTCCCGACTGAAGCTTTCTTT	.	TRBV5-5	TRBJ1-1	.
CASSEMASPNYGYTF	TGTGCCAGCAGTGAGATGGCCAGCCCTAACTATGGCTACACCTTC	.	TRBV6-4	TRBJ1-2	.
CASSLEGAPTYEQYF	TGTGCCAGCAGCTTAGAGGGAGCGCCAACCTACGAGCAGTACTTC	few	TRBV7-2	TRBJ2-7	.
CSVQGFNTEAFF	TGCAGCGTCCAGGGATTTAACACTGAAGCTTTCTTT	.	TRBV29-1	TRBJ1-1	.
CASSDYRGHTEAFF	TGTGCCAGCTCAGACTACAGGGGGCACACTGAAGCTTTCTTT	.	TRBV27	TRBJ1-1	TRBD1
CAIRTDSGANVLTF	TGTGCCATCCGGACGGACTCTGGGGCCAACGTCCTGACTTTC	.	TRBV10-3	TRBJ2-6	.
CASSVGAGVGETQYF	TGTGCCAGCAGCGTAGGGGCAGGCGTCGGGGAGACCCAGTACTTC	.	TRBV9	TRBJ2-5	.
CASSEEPIDTQYF	TGTGCCAGCAGTGAGGAACCCATAGATACGCAGTATTTT	.	TRBV25-1	TRBJ2-3	.
CASSLSGSLSTDTQYF	TGTGCCAGCAGCTTATCAGGTAGCTTAAGCACAGATACGCAGTATTTT	.	TRBV11-3	TRBJ2-3	.
CASSLSGQGLQETQYF	TGTGCCAGCAGTTTATCCGGACAGGGTTTACAAGAGACCCAGTACTTC	.	TRBV28	TRBJ2-5	TRBD1
CASSIWAGTGGDEKLFF	TGTGCCAGTAGTATATGGGCCGGGACAGGGGGCGATGAAAAACTGTTTTTT	.	TRBV19	TRBJ1-4	TRBD1
CASSVSVNTEAFF	TGTGCCAGCAGCGTATCAGTGAACACTGAAGCTTTCTTT	.	TRBV9	TRBJ1-1	.
CSVGVLRTSEQYF	TGCAGCGTTGGGGTGTTGAGGACTTCGGAGCAGTACTTC	.	TRBV29-1	TRBJ2-7	.
CASGKGLAETYEQYF	TGTGCCAGCGGGAAGGGACTAGCGGAGACTTACGAGCAGTACTTC	.	TRBV28	TRBJ2-7	TRBD2
CASSPPDTGNTIYF	TGTGCCAGCAGCCCACCGGACACTGGAAACACCATATATTTT	.	TRBV7-9	TRBJ1-3	.
CASSEGDRETF	TGTGCCAGCAGTGAGGGGGACAGGGAGACCTTC	.	TRBV2	TRBJ1-2	TRBD1
CASAEAASGQQYF	TGTGCTAGTGCCGAGGCGGCTAGCGGGCAGCAGTACTTC	medium-sized	TRBV12-5	TRBJ2-7	TRBD2
CASTEPNTGELFF	TGCGCCAGCACGGAACCGAACACCGGGGAGCTGTTTTTT	.	TRBV5-1	TRBJ2-2	.
CASRDESGYEQYF	TGTGCCAGCAGGGACGAAAGTGGATACGAGCAGTACTTC	.	TRBV21-1	TRBJ2-7	.
CASSSRDSKGDTQYF	TGCGCCAGCAGCTCCCGGGACAGCAAGGGAGACACGCAGTATTTT	.	TRBV5-1	TRBJ2-3	TRBD1
CASSQDVGYYEQYF	TGCGCCAGCAGCCAAGATGTAGGATACTACGAGCAGTACTTC	medium-sized	TRBV4-3	TRBJ2-7	.
CASSLNVGGLETQYF	TGTGCCAGCAGCTTAAATGTGGGAGGGTTGGAGACCCAGTACTTC	.	TRBV7-8	TRBJ2-5	TRBD2
CASSWDSSNYGYTF	TGTGCCAGCAGTTGGGACAGTTCTAACTATGGCTACACCTTC	.	TRBV6-5	TRBJ1-2	TRBD1
CASSLSPTGVLQPQHF	TGTGCCAGCAGTTTGTCGCCTACAGGGGTTTTACAGCCCCAGCATTTT	.	TRBV27	TRBJ1-5	TRBD1
CASSSYIKPDNEQFF	TGTGCCAGCAGTTCATACATAAAACCAGACAATGAGCAGTTCTTC	.	TRBV27	TRBJ2-1	.
CASSLEGRGPLETQYF	TGTGCCAGCAGCTTAGAGGGCAGGGGGCCCCTAGAGACCCAGTACTTC	.	TRBV7-2	TRBJ2-5	TRBD1
CASSFANRALGNTIYF	TGTGCCAGCAGCTTCGCCAACCGGGCCCTCGGAAACACCATATATTTT	.	TRBV13	TRBJ1-3	.
CASSVGGSGGTDTQYF	TGTGCCAGCAGCGTAGGAGGTAGCGGGGGAACAGATACGCAGTATTTT	.	TRBV9	TRBJ2-3	TRBD2
CASSPPAVETQYF	TGTGCCAGCTCACCACCCGCGGTGGAGACCCAGTACTTC	.	TRBV18	TRBJ2-5	.
CASNLTGDGYTF	TGCGCCAGCAACTTGACAGGGGATGGCTACACCTTC	.	TRBV5-1	TRBJ1-2	TRBD1
CASSPGTGAGQPQHF	TGCGCCAGCAGCCCAGGGACAGGGGCAGGCCAGCCCCAGCATTTT	.	TRBV5-1	TRBJ1-5	TRBD1
CASSSRTSGVDTQYF	TGTGCCAGCAGCTCACGGACTAGCGGGGTTGATACGCAGTATTTT	.	TRBV7-2	TRBJ2-3	TRBD2
CASSQDRQIPEKLFF	TGCGCCAGCAGCCAAGATCGACAGATACCGGAAAAACTGTTTTTT	.	TRBV4-3	TRBJ1-4	.